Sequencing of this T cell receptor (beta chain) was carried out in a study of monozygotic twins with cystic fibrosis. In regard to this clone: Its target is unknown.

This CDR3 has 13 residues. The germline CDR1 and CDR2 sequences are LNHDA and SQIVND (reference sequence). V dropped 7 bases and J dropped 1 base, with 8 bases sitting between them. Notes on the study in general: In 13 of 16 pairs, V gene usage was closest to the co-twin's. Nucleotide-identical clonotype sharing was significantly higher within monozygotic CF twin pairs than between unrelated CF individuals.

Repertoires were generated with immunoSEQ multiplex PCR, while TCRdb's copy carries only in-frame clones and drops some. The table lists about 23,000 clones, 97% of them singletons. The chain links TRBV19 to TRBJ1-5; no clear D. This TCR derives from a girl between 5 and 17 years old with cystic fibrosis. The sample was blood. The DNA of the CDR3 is TGTGCCAGTAACCCCAGGAGCAATCAGCCCCAGCATTTT. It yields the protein CASNPRSNQPQHF.